This TCR beta chain originates from a study of blood T cell repertoires in COVID-19. Study summary: COVID-19 samples from acute and convalescent phases originated in the United States, Italy and Spain. PBMCs, B-cell-depleted T cells, or T cells were the source of the cDNA or gDNA that made up the material.

TCRdb keeps only in-frame clones here, not all; method: immunoSEQ multiplex PCR. Counted here are more than 100,000 clones, roughly 77% occurring once; the ten biggest clones make up roughly 16%. V was clipped by 3 bases and J by 8 bases; unmatched bases: 10. Germline assignment: CDR1 KGHDR and CDR2 SFDVKD. The CDR3 consists of 16 residues. The J gene is TRBJ2-1, the V gene TRBV24-1, with 9 bases that match TRBD1. Material for sequencing was peripheral blood. The receptor comes from a man in his fifties or sixties with active or convalescent COVID-19. The CDR3 reads CATSDERRDRVDEQFF. The CDR3 coding sequence is TGTGCCACCAGTGATGAGAGACGGGACAGGGTGGATGAGCAGTTCTTC.